This T cell receptor (beta chain) is drawn from a study of T cell repertoires in cytomegalovirus infection. Looking at the study overall: Matching HLA type, along with CMV infection, was indicated by public TCR beta signatures.

Study-level points and caveats: HLA-C-restricted CMV-specific TCR beta clonotypes were dominant in the ex vivo response. Carriers of CMV and the relevant HLA type were discriminated by public TCR beta frequency.

A word on this clonotype: The antigen remains undetermined.

TCRdb re-called the reads through MiXCR, storing one row per CDR3 protein. Of 680,000 or so distinct CDR3 sequences detected, 35% to 40% appear once; the ten largest clones hold roughly 2.8%. CDR3 length: 18 residues. The germline gives CDR1 MNHEY, CDR2 SMNVEV (reference sequence). J gave up 7 bases and V 0 bases, and 12 bases lay outside the gene matches. V usage is TRBV27 and J usage is TRBJ1-6; 7 positions match TRBD1. The TCR was taken from a human donor in good health (CMV status not recorded). Some clones in this sample may be carry-over from other donors' samples. Sequencing used PBMCs. Here the CDR3 DNA reads TGTGCCAGCAGTTTATCCCGCCGACAGACCAGGGGGAATTCACCCCTCCACTTT. Its translation: CASSLSRRQTRGNSPLHF.